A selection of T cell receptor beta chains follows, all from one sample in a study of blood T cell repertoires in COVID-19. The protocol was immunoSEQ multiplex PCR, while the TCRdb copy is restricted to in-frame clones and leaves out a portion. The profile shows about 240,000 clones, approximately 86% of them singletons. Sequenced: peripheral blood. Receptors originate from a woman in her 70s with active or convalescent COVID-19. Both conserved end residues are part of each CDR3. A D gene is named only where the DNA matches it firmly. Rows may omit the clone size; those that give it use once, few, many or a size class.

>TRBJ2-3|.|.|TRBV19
TGTGCCACCTCCCCCACTTCCACAGATACGCAGTATTTT
CATSPTSTDTQYF
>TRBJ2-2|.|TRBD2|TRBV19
TGTGCCAGTATCAGGGCGGGGGTGAACACCGGGGAGCTGTTTTTT
CASIRAGVNTGELFF
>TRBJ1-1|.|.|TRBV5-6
TGTGCCAGCAGCGACCGCAGGGTGGCGAACACTGAAGCTTTCTTT
CASSDRRVANTEAFF
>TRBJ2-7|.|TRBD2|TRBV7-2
TGTGCCAGCGGTTTCGGTGGGGGAGGGTCCTACGAGCAGTACTTC
CASGFGGGGSYEQYF
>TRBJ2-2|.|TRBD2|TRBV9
TGTGCCAGCAGCGTAGCGGTAGCGGGGGCCCACGGGGAGCTGTTTTTT
CASSVAVAGAHGELFF
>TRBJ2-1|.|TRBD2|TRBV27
TGTGCCAGCAGTTCCGGGACTAGCGGGGGAAGAGAGCAGTTCTTC
CASSSGTSGGREQFF
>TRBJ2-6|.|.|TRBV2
TGTGCCAGCAGTGACCAGTCTGGGGCCAACGTCCTGACTTTC
CASSDQSGANVLTF
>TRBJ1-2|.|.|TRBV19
TGTGCCAGTAGTCCCACCGGCGGGGGACGTAAAGGCTACACCTTC
CASSPTGGGRKGYTF
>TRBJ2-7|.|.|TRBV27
TGTGCCAGCAGTTTATCTATTCTGGGTTTGTCTAGGAGTCCTTACGAGCAGTACTTC
CASSLSILGLSRSPYEQYF
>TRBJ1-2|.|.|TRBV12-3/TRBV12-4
TGTGCCAGCAGTCCAACATCTTACGGCTACACCTTC
CASSPTSYGYTF
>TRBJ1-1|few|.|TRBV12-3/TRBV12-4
TGTGCCAGCAGCAACCTCAGGGACACTGAAGCTTTCTTT
CASSNLRDTEAFF
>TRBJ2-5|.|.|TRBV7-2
TGTGCCAGCAGCCCAACAGGATTCCAAGAGACCCAGTACTTC
CASSPTGFQETQYF
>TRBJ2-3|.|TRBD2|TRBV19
TGTGCCAGTAGTCTCCCCGGGGGGGGTGATACGCAGTATTTT
CASSLPGGGDTQYF
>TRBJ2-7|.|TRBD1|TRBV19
TGTGCCAGTAGTATGGGACAGGGGGACCCTTCCTACGAGCAGTACTTC
CASSMGQGDPSYEQYF
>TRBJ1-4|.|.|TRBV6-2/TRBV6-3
TGTGCCAGCAGTGCCCGGAGAACTAATGAAAAACTGTTTTTT
CASSARRTNEKLFF
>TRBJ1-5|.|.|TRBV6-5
TGTGCCAGCAGTCCCTCGGGGATGGGGGGTCAGCCCCAGCATTTT
CASSPSGMGGQPQHF
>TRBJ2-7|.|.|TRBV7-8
TGTGCCAGCAGCCCGTGGGACACCTCCTACGAGCAGTACTTC
CASSPWDTSYEQYF
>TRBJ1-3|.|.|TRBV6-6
TGTGCCAGCAGTTACTCGAACGTCGGGGGAAACACCATATATTTT
CASSYSNVGGNTIYF
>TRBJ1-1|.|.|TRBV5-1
TGCGCCAGCAGCTTAGGTCCCGGGACATCTAAAACGGAAGCTTTCTTT
CASSLGPGTSKTEAFF
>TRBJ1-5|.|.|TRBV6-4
TGTGCCAGCAGTACGAACAGCGGTCAGCCCCAGCATTTT
CASSTNSGQPQHF
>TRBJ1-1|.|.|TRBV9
TGTGCCAGCAGCGCGATGGGGCCCCGGCTGGAAGCTTTCTTT
CASSAMGPRLEAFF
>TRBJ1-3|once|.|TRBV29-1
TGCAGCGGATCTCAGGGTGGAAACACCATATATTTT
CSGSQGGNTIYF
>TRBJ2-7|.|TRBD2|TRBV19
TGTGCCAGTAGTGTTAGCGGGACCTCCTACGAGCAGTACTTC
CASSVSGTSYEQYF
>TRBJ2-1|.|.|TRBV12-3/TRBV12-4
TGTGCCAGCAGATCTTCCTACAATGAGCAGTTCTTC
CASRSSYNEQFF
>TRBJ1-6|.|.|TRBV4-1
TGCGCCAGCAGCCAAGCCCGACAGGATTATAATTCACCCCTCCACTTT
CASSQARQDYNSPLHF
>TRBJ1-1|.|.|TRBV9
TGTGCCAGCAGCTTAGGGACTTTGAACACTGAAGCTTTCTTT
CASSLGTLNTEAFF
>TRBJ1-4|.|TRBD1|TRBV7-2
TGTGCCAGCGCCCGTGGGGACAGTCGGGATGAAAAACTGTTTTTT
CASARGDSRDEKLFF
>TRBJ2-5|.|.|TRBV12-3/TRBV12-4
TGTGCCACCACCTGGGGGGTCGAAGAGACCCAGTACTTC
CATTWGVEETQYF
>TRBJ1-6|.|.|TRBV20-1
TGCAGTGCTAGTCTCAGGGGTAGGGATTCACCCCTCCACTTT
CSASLRGRDSPLHF
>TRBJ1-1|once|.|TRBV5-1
TGCGCCAGCAGCCGGTGGAGCACACTAAACACTGAAGCTTTCTTT
CASSRWSTLNTEAFF
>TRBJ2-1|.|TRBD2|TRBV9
TGTGCCAGCAGCGTAGATTGGCTAGCGGGGGGGAATGAGCAGTTCTTC
CASSVDWLAGGNEQFF
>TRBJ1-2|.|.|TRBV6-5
TGTGCCAGCAGTCGGGAATCAATCTATGGCTACACCTTC
CASSRESIYGYTF
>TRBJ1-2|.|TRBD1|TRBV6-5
TGTGCCAGCAGTCCCAGGGGACAGGGCGGCTACACCTTC
CASSPRGQGGYTF
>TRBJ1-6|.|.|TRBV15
TGTGCCACCAGCAGAGATCCACAAGAATATTCACCCCTCCACTTT
CATSRDPQEYSPLHF
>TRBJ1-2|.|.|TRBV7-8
TGTGCCAGCAGCTTACTCACGGGAAACTATGGCTACACCTTC
CASSLLTGNYGYTF
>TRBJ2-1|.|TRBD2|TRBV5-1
TGCGCCAGCAGCTTGGTTAATGAGCGGGGGTACAATGAGCAGTTCTTC
CASSLVNERGYNEQFF
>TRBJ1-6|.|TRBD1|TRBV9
TGTGCCAGCAGAGCTACAGGGGGAAATTCACCCCTCCACTTT
CASRATGGNSPLHF